This entry is about one T cell receptor beta chain. Its cognate antigen is unknown. This record comes from a study of regulatory T cells in long-lasting Graves disease. Whole-study findings and limits: Reduced TCR diversity was observed in persistent Graves' patients versus newly diagnosed patients. Investigators studied peripheral blood only, not thyroid tissue.

Time point noted: persistent/refractory GD, antithyroid drugs over 5 years with positive TRAb. Isolated PBMC RNA provided the starting material for the TCR library. Building the TCR beta libraries relied on iRepertoire HTBI primers, and CDR3 regions underwent Arm-PCR. Using its own MiXCR run on the multiplex PCR reads, TCRdb lists one record per CDR3 protein. The sample consists of almost 350,000 distinct CDR3 sequences, around a fifth of them appearing once. This specimen consisted of peripheral blood mononuclear cells (PBMCs), obtained when the disease was refractory, from a patient treated with antithyroid drugs. The clonotype originates from a female donor with Graves disease.

The CDR3 DNA reads as TGTGCCAGCACCGATGATGACACTACCTACGAGCAGTACTTC. This sequence encodes CASTDDDTTYEQYF. The V and J genes are TRBV6-1 and TRBJ2-7; no reliable D call. Germline values: CDR1 MNHNS, CDR2 SASEGT. The CDR3 is 14 amino acids. The V end was cut by 7 bases, the J end by 2 bases, with 15 bases between.